These T cell receptor beta chains were read from a single sample in a study of T cells in localized non-small cell lung cancer. The assay was immunoSEQ multiplex PCR, and TCRdb's table has in-frame clones only and misses some. Of about 21,000 clones listed, over 65% are singletons. Specimen: PBMCs, collected before any cancer treatment. The origin of the receptors is a woman aged 35-75 years with stage II squamous cell lung carcinoma. Both conserved end residues are part of each CDR3. D genes are given only for firm matches. Expanded clones get a size class; other rows say once, few or many, or leave the size out.

d_call	v_call	j_call	clone_size	cdr3_aa	cdr3_nt
.	TRBV2	TRBJ1-4	.	CASSRDTDEKLFF	TGTGCCAGCAGCCGGGACACCGATGAAAAACTGTTTTTT
.	TRBV5-1	TRBJ2-5	.	CASSLYRGAGETQYF	TGCGCCAGCAGCTTGTATCGAGGGGCAGGGGAGACCCAGTACTTC
.	TRBV5-4	TRBJ1-2	.	CASSFSGGTGYGYTF	TGTGCCAGCAGCTTTAGTGGGGGAACAGGTTATGGCTACACCTTC
TRBD1	TRBV6-1	TRBJ2-7	few	CASSGRGGRYEQYF	TGTGCCAGCAGTGGACGAGGGGGCAGGTACGAGCAGTACTTC
.	TRBV2	TRBJ1-1	.	CASSLDGITEAFF	TGTGCCAGCAGTCTGGATGGGATCACTGAAGCTTTCTTT
.	TRBV6-1	TRBJ2-1	.	CASRTGRDSYNEQFF	TGTGCCAGCAGGACAGGGAGGGACTCCTACAATGAGCAGTTCTTC
TRBD2	TRBV6-5	TRBJ2-3	.	CASRSGGADTQYF	TGTGCCAGCAGGTCGGGGGGAGCAGATACGCAGTATTTT
.	TRBV11-3	TRBJ1-1	.	CASSLHTNTEAFF	TGTGCCAGCAGCTTACACACCAACACTGAAGCTTTCTTT
.	TRBV5-4	TRBJ1-2	.	CASSFTVSMDGYTF	TGTGCCAGCAGCTTTACGGTGTCCATGGATGGCTACACCTTC
.	TRBV6-5	TRBJ2-7	once	CASSYLQGGTIEQYF	TGTGCCAGCAGTTACTTACAGGGAGGAACGATCGAGCAGTACTTC
.	TRBV5-6	TRBJ1-5	.	CASSLGPNSNQPQHF	TGTGCCAGCAGCTTAGGCCCTAATAGCAATCAGCCCCAGCATTTT
.	TRBV2	TRBJ2-7	medium-sized	CASSERQGTYYEQYF	TGTGCCAGCAGTGAACGGCAGGGTACTTACTACGAGCAGTACTTC
.	TRBV11-3	TRBJ2-1	.	CASSVGGYNEQFF	TGTGCCAGCAGCGTAGGGGGCTACAATGAGCAGTTCTTC
TRBD2	TRBV6-6	TRBJ2-1	.	CASSYSGAGEGNEQFF	TGTGCCAGCAGTTACTCTGGAGCGGGAGAGGGCAATGAGCAGTTCTTC
TRBD1	TRBV11-3	TRBJ2-7	.	CASSARGQGGYEQYF	TGTGCCAGCAGCGCAAGGGGACAGGGGGGATACGAGCAGTACTTC
TRBD1	TRBV9	TRBJ1-4	.	CASSHRTGAATNEKLFF	TGTGCCAGCAGCCACCGGACAGGGGCCGCAACTAATGAAAAACTGTTTTTT
.	TRBV2	TRBJ2-4	.	CASSGMRNIQYF	TGTGCCAGCAGTGGAATGAGGAACATTCAGTACTTC
.	TRBV5-8	TRBJ1-2	.	CASSRGNYGYTF	TGTGCCAGCAGCAGGGGGAACTATGGCTACACCTTC
.	TRBV28	TRBJ1-3	.	CASRPGGNTIYF	TGTGCCAGCAGACCCGGGGGAAACACCATATATTTT
TRBD2	TRBV27	TRBJ2-1	few	CASNGVFSGRDFNEQFF	TGTGCCAGCAATGGGGTCTTTAGCGGGAGGGACTTCAATGAGCAGTTCTTC
TRBD1	TRBV25-1	TRBJ2-7	.	CASRPTGGFSYEQYF	TGTGCCAGCAGACCAACAGGGGGCTTTTCCTACGAGCAGTACTTC
.	TRBV7-9	TRBJ2-2	.	CASSPRVTGELFF	TGTGCCAGCAGCCCTAGGGTCACCGGGGAGCTGTTTTTT
.	TRBV4-1	TRBJ2-7	once	CASSQDPHEQYF	TGCGCCAGCAGCCAAGATCCCCACGAGCAGTACTTC
.	TRBV11-3	TRBJ2-7	.	CASSQDTYEQYF	TGTGCCAGCAGCCAAGACACCTACGAGCAGTACTTC
.	TRBV6-1	TRBJ1-5	.	CASSTRENQPQHF	TGTGCCAGCAGTACCAGGGAAAATCAGCCCCAGCATTTT
TRBD2	TRBV7-8	TRBJ2-1	.	CASSPTSAYNEQFF	TGTGCCAGCAGCCCCACTAGCGCTTACAATGAGCAGTTCTTC
.	TRBV11-2	TRBJ2-1	.	CASSLITPPTGVNEQFF	TGTGCCAGCAGCTTAATTACCCCTCCTACCGGGGTTAATGAGCAGTTCTTC
TRBD1	TRBV4-3	TRBJ1-3	.	CASSPRGFDGNTIYF	TGCGCCAGCAGCCCCAGGGGGTTCGACGGAAACACCATATATTTT
TRBD2	TRBV7-3	TRBJ2-1	.	CASSSSGRVNEQFF	TGTGCCAGCAGCTCTAGCGGGAGGGTAAATGAGCAGTTCTTC
.	TRBV4-1	TRBJ2-1	.	CASSSIGQIYNEQFF	TGCGCCAGCAGCTCGATAGGACAGATATACAATGAGCAGTTCTTC
.	TRBV7-2	TRBJ2-7	.	CASSLLSGEQYF	TGTGCCAGCAGCTTACTGAGCGGGGAGCAGTACTTC
.	TRBV9	TRBJ2-2	.	CASSAEGGGAGELFF	TGTGCCAGCAGCGCCGAGGGGGGCGGGGCTGGGGAGCTGTTTTTT
.	TRBV7-2	TRBJ2-5	.	CASSFSREETQYF	TGTGCCAGCAGCTTCTCCCGGGAAGAGACCCAGTACTTC
.	TRBV5-4	TRBJ1-6	once	CASSLTENSPLHF	TGTGCCAGCAGCTTGACGGAGAATTCACCCCTCCACTTT
TRBD1	TRBV7-8	TRBJ2-7	.	CASSLAGTGGSYEQYF	TGTGCCAGCAGCTTAGCCGGGACAGGGGGATCCTACGAGCAGTACTTC
.	TRBV5-4	TRBJ2-5	.	CASSFTQQETQYF	TGTGCCAGCAGCTTTACCCAGCAAGAGACCCAGTACTTC
.	TRBV27	TRBJ2-3	.	CASSLEGRASTQYF	TGTGCCAGCAGTTTAGAGGGAAGGGCAAGTACGCAGTATTTT
TRBD1	TRBV19	TRBJ2-3	.	CASSWTGQADTQYF	TGTGCCAGTAGTTGGACAGGGCAGGCAGATACGCAGTATTTT
TRBD1	TRBV4-3	TRBJ1-2	.	CASSQATGGAGYGYTF	TGCGCCAGCAGCCAGGCCACAGGGGGCGCGGGCTATGGCTACACCTTC
TRBD1	TRBV28	TRBJ1-1	.	CASSPPPGQGNTEAFF	TGTGCCAGCAGTCCCCCACCGGGACAGGGGAACACTGAAGCTTTCTTT
.	TRBV29-1	TRBJ1-5	few	CSVDGDRSQPQHF	TGCAGCGTTGATGGGGATAGGAGTCAGCCCCAGCATTTT
.	TRBV4-3	TRBJ1-1	.	CASSQEQTAYGGNTEAFF	TGCGCCAGCAGCCAAGAGCAGACAGCCTACGGGGGGAACACTGAAGCTTTCTTT
TRBD1	TRBV25-1	TRBJ2-7	.	CASSELGQGEFYEQYF	TGTGCCAGCAGTGAACTTGGACAGGGGGAGTTCTACGAGCAGTACTTC
TRBD1	TRBV29-1	TRBJ2-1	.	CSVAGTGGRSNEQFF	TGCAGCGTCGCCGGGACAGGGGGGCGAAGCAATGAGCAGTTCTTC
.	TRBV18	TRBJ1-3	.	CASSQAGGHTIYF	TGTGCCAGCTCACAGGCAGGCGGGCACACCATATATTTT
.	TRBV4-3	TRBJ1-2	.	CASSPEARSDYGYTF	TGCGCCAGCAGCCCTGAAGCAAGGAGCGACTATGGCTACACCTTC
.	TRBV29-1	TRBJ2-1	.	CSVGGQTGGAFYNEQFF	TGCAGCGTTGGGGGACAGACCGGAGGGGCCTTCTACAATGAGCAGTTCTTC
.	TRBV10-3	TRBJ1-2	once	CAISEGGNRGYTF	TGTGCCATCAGTGAAGGGGGTAATCGTGGCTACACCTTC
TRBD1	TRBV5-8	TRBJ2-2	.	CASSLGGGIAGELFF	TGTGCCAGCAGCTTGGGAGGGGGCATCGCCGGGGAGCTGTTTTTT
TRBD2	TRBV4-2	TRBJ2-3	.	CASSQGLAGTTDTQYF	TGTGCCAGCAGCCAAGGGCTAGCGGGAACCACAGATACGCAGTATTTT
.	TRBV19	TRBJ1-5	.	CASGLGLSNQPQHF	TGTGCCAGCGGTCTTGGACTAAGTAATCAGCCCCAGCATTTT
.	TRBV28	TRBJ1-2	.	CASTQTVPYGYTF	TGTGCCAGCACCCAGACGGTACCCTATGGCTACACCTTC
.	TRBV6-1	TRBJ1-5	.	CASSQGHGQPQHF	TGTGCCAGCAGTCAGGGCCACGGGCAGCCCCAGCATTTT
.	TRBV4-2	TRBJ1-1	.	CASSQDVRSEAFF	TGTGCCAGCAGCCAAGATGTGAGGTCTGAAGCTTTCTTT
.	TRBV4-3	TRBJ2-4	.	CASSQDWLGAKNIQYF	TGCGCCAGCAGCCAAGATTGGTTGGGGGCCAAAAACATTCAGTACTTC